This T cell receptor beta chain was identified in a study of blood T cell repertoires in COVID-19. Profiled with immunoSEQ multiplex PCR; TCRdb holds only in-frame clones, not every one. The data show under 65,000 clones, approximately 90% seen once. Germline loops: CDR1 LNHNV, CDR2 YYDKDF (reference sequence). V was clipped by 0 bases and J by 1 base, with 6 bases between them. The CDR3 length is 14 residues. Material: peripheral blood. The rearrangement uses TRBV15 and TRBJ2-5; D perhaps matches TRBD2 (5 bases). This TCR was recovered from a man aged 55 to 70 with acute or convalescent COVID-19. The CDR3 DNA reads TGTGCCACCAGCAGAGATCGGGGCCAAGAGACCCAGTACTTC. Translated: CATSRDRGQETQYF.